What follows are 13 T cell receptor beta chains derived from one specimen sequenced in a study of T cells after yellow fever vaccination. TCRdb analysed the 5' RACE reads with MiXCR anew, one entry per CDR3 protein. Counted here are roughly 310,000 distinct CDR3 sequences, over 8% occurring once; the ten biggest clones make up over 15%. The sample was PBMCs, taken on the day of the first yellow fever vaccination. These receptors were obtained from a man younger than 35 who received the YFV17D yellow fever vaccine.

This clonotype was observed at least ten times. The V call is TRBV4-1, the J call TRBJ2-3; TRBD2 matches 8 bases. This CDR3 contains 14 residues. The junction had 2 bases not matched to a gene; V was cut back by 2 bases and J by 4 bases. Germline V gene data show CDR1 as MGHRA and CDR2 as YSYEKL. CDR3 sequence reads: CASSQFGRADTQYF. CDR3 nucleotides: TGCGCCAGCAGCCAATTCGGGAGGGCAGATACGCAGTATTTT.

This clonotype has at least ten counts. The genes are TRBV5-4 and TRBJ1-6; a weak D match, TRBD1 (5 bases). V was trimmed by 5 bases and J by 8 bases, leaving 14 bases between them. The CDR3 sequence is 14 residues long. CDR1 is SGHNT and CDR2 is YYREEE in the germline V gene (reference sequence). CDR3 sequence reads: CASSSQVGHSPLHF. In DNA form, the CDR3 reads TGTGCCAGCAGTTCTCAGGTGGGACATTCACCCCTCCACTTT.

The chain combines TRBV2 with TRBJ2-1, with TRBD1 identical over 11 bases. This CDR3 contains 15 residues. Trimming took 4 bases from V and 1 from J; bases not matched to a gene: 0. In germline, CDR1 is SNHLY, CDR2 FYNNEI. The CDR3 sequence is CASSGDRGSYNEQFF. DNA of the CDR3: TGTGCCAGCAGTGGGGACAGGGGGTCCTACAATGAGCAGTTCTTC.

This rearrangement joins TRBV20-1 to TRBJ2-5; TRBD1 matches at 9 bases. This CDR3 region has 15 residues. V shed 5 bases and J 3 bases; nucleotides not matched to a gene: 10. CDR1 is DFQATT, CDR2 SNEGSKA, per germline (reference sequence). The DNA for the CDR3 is TGCAGTGCTTTGATAGGGCGGGACAGGGAAGAGACCCAGTACTTC. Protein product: CSALIGRDREETQYF.

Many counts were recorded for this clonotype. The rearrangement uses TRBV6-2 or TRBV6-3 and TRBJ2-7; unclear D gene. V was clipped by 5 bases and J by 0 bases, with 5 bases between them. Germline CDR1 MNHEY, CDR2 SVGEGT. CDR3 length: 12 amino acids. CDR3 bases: TGTGCCAGCAGTCGGAGCTCCTACGAGCAGTACTTC. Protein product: CASSRSSYEQYF.

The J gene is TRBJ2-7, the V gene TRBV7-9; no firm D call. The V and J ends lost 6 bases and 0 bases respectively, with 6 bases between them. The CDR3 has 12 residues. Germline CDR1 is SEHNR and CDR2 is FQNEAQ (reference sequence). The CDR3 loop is CASRKDSYEQYF. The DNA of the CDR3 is TGTGCCAGCAGAAAGGACTCCTACGAGCAGTACTTC.

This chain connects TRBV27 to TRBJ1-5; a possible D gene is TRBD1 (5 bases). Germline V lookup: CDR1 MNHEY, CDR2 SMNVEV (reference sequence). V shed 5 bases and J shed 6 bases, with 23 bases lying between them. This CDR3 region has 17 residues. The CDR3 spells CASSSTSGVSFGQPQHF. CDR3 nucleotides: TGTGCCAGCAGTAGCACCTCGGGGGTCTCCTTCGGTCAGCCCCAGCATTTT.

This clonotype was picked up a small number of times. The CDR3 DNA reads as TGCGCCAGCAGCTTGGCTGCGGGGGGATTCTACAATGAGCAGTTCTTC. Protein product: CASSLAAGGFYNEQFF. The gene calls are TRBV5-1 and TRBJ2-1, with 8 bases aligning to TRBD2. The CDR3 loop spans 16 amino acids. From germline, CDR1 is SGHRS and CDR2 YFSETQ. Germline trimming cut 0 bases from V and 3 bases from J; bases unmatched to any gene: 5.

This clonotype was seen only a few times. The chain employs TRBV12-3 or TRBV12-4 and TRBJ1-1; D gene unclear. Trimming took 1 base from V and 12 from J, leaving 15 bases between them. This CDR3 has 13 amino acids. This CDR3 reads CASSLDFVGQTFF. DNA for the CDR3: TGTGCCAGCAGTTTAGACTTCGTGGGCCAAACTTTCTTT.

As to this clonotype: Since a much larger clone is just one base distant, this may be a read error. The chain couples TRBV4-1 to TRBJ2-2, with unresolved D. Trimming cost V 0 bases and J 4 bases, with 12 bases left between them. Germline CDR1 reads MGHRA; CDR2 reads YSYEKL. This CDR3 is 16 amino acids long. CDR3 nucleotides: TGCGCCAGCAGCCAAGAGGTGGGGATGGGCACCGGGGAGCTGTTTTTT. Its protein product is CASSQEVGMGTGELFF.

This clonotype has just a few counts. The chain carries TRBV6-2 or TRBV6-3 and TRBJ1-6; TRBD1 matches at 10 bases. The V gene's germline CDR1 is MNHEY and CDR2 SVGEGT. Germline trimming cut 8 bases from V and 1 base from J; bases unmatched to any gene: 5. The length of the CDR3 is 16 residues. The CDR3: CASRDRGLSYNSPLHF. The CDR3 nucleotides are TGTGCCAGCCGGGACAGGGGATTGTCCTATAATTCACCCCTCCACTTT.

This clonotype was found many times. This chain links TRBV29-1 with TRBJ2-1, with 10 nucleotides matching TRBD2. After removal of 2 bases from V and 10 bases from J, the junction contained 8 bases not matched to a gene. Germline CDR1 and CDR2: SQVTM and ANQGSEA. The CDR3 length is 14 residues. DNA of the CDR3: TGCAGCGTTGAACCCGGGACTAGCGTCCGGGAGCAGTTCTTC. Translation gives CSVEPGTSVREQFF.

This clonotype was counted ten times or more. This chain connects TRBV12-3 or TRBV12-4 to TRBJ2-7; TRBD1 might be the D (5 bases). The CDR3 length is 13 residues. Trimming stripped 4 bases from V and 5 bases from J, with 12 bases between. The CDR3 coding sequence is TGTGCCAGCAGTTCGGGCAGGGCGGACGAGCAGTACGTC. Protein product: CASSSGRADEQYV.